These 16 T cell receptor beta chains originate from one sample sequenced in a study of blood T cell repertoires in COVID-19. Sequencing used immunoSEQ multiplex PCR; TCRdb keeps in-frame clones, though not all of them. The data show under 400,000 clones, around nine tenths seen once. Material: peripheral blood. The receptors stem from a woman aged 55-70 years with COVID-19, enrolled during active disease.

The CDR3 is CASSETGTGLEKLFF. CDR3 bases: TGTGCCAGCAGTGAAACCGGGACAGGGTTGGAAAAACTGTTTTTT. The chain links TRBV6-1 to TRBJ1-4; 9 nucleotides align to TRBD1. V lost 2 bases to trimming and J lost 8 bases; unmatched junction nucleotides: 6. This CDR3 is 15 amino acids long. Looked up from germline, CDR1 is MNHNS and CDR2 is SASEGT.

CDR3 nucleotide sequence: TGTGCCAGCAGTTTTCAGGGGGCCCCAGGGGGCAATGAGCAGTTCTTC. This encodes CASSFQGAPGGNEQFF. The chain links TRBV7-9 to TRBJ2-1; 8 bases align to TRBD1. CDR1 is SEHNR and CDR2 is FQNEAQ in the germline V gene (reference sequence). CDR3 size: 16 residues. V trimming: 6 bases; J trimming: 6 bases; junction bases outside the gene matches: 13.

V and J are TRBV5-4 and TRBJ2-5, with TRBD2 matching 14 bases. Germline assignment: CDR1 SGHNT and CDR2 YYREEE (reference sequence). The CDR3 runs to 16 residues. The J segment lost 4 bases and the V segment lost 0 bases, leaving 2 bases of the junction unmatched. CDR3 residues: CASSLGLAGGSETQYF. Here the CDR3 DNA reads TGTGCCAGCAGCTTGGGACTAGCGGGGGGGTCAGAGACCCAGTACTTC.

The gene calls are TRBV7-9 and TRBJ1-2, with D possibly TRBD1 on 6 matching bases. The CDR3 sequence is 15 residues long. V was trimmed by 1 base and J by 1 base, leaving 10 bases between them. Germline values: CDR1 SEHNR, CDR2 FQNEAQ (reference sequence). The CDR3 protein is CASSLERGFNYGYTF. The CDR3 nucleotides read TGTGCCAGCAGCTTAGAGAGGGGGTTTAACTATGGCTACACCTTC.

The chain carries TRBV3-1 (or the pseudogene TRBV3-2) and TRBJ1-5; D remains ambiguous. The CDR3 loop spans 14 amino acids. Germline CDR1 LGHDT, CDR2 YNNKEL (reference sequence). The V and J ends lost 4 bases and 6 bases respectively, with 13 bases between them. Here the CDR3 DNA reads TGTGCCAGCAGCCCCAGGCCCCGGGGTCAGCCCCAGCATTTT. It translates to CASSPRPRGQPQHF.

J is TRBJ1-2 and V is TRBV6-1; D call uncertain. The germline CDR1 and CDR2 sequences are MNHNS and SASEGT. There are 13 residues in the CDR3. V was clipped by 2 bases and J by 3 bases, with 7 bases between them. The chain's CDR3 is CASSESVYYGYTF. The CDR3 nucleotides read TGTGCCAGCAGTGAATCAGTTTACTATGGCTACACCTTC.

V usage is TRBV7-9 and J usage is TRBJ2-5; D gene ambiguous. The V gene lost 5 bases and the J gene lost 1 base, with 11 bases spanning the gap. The CDR3 has 14 residues. Germline CDR1 SEHNR, CDR2 FQNEAQ (reference sequence). CDR3 DNA: TGTGCCAGCAGCCCGCTATTTCCCCAAGAGACCCAGTACTTC. This encodes CASSPLFPQETQYF.

The chain carries TRBV7-3 and TRBJ2-1, with D possibly TRBD1 on 5 matching bases. CDR1 and CDR2 (germline): SGHTA, FQGTGA. CDR3 size: 14 residues. Between the trimmed V and J ends, which lost 3 bases and 6 bases, there was a span of 12 bases. CDR3 in DNA: TGTGCCAGCAGCTTGGGGCCTCTCGGCAATGAGCAGTTCTTC. This gives the protein CASSLGPLGNEQFF.

The rearrangement joins TRBV5-1 to TRBJ1-2; TRBD1 agrees at 10 bases. CDR1 and CDR2 (germline): SGHRS, YFSETQ. The CDR3 sequence is 16 residues long. V dropped 4 bases and J dropped 5; count of bases not matched to a gene: 11. CDR3 nucleotide sequence: TGCGCCAGCAGCGCCGGGACAGGGGTTAGTGGGTATGGCTACACCTTC. Its protein product is CASSAGTGVSGYGYTF.

This chain links TRBV5-1 with TRBJ1-4; unclear D gene. This CDR3 is built from 15 residues. CDR1 is SGHRS and CDR2 is YFSETQ in the germline V gene. V dropped 3 bases and J dropped 0 bases, with 9 bases sitting between them. In nucleotides, the CDR3 is TGCGCCAGCAGCTCCCTCGGGACAACTAATGAAAAACTGTTTTTT. As protein: CASSSLGTTNEKLFF.

The rearrangement links TRBV6-5 to TRBJ2-5; TRBD2 aligns across 15 bases. From germline, CDR1 is MNHEY and CDR2 SVGAGI. CDR3 length equals 15 residues. Trimming cost V 6 bases and J 2 bases; bases outside gene matches: 1. In DNA form, the CDR3 reads TGTGCCAGCAGGGGACTAGCGGGGGGACAAGAGACCCAGTACTTC. It codes for CASRGLAGGQETQYF.

J is TRBJ1-3 and V is TRBV29-1, with D possibly being TRBD1 (5 bases). This CDR3 is built from 14 residues. Trimming left V 0 bases short and J 2 bases short, with 8 bases between. Looked up from germline, CDR1 is SQVTM and CDR2 is ANQGSEA. CDR3 amino acids: CSVEDPGAGNTIYF. The CDR3 DNA follows: TGCAGCGTTGAAGATCCGGGGGCTGGAAACACCATATATTTT.

This chain connects TRBV19 to TRBJ1-2; 12 nucleotides align to TRBD1. CDR3 size: 17 residues. With 5 bases clipped from V and 4 bases from J, the junction kept 11 bases outside the gene matches. The germline gives CDR1 LNHDA, CDR2 SQIVND (reference sequence). The CDR3 DNA is TGTGCCAGTAGTCCATTCGGGACAGGGGGCGTACGCTATGGCTACACCTTC. Residues: CASSPFGTGGVRYGYTF.

The chain recombines TRBV27 with TRBJ2-1, with 10 positions matching TRBD1. The CDR3 sequence is 18 residues long. CDR1 is MNHEY and CDR2 is SMNVEV in the germline V gene (reference sequence). The CDR3 here is CAPQMPRQGAPGRNEQFF. Written as DNA, the CDR3 is TGTGCACCGCAAATGCCTCGACAGGGGGCTCCGGGTCGGAATGAGCAGTTCTTC.

V and J are TRBV19 and TRBJ1-2, with TRBD1 matching over 10 bases. CDR1 and CDR2 (germline): LNHDA, SQIVND (reference sequence). V gave up 6 bases and J gave up 5 bases; unmatched junction bases: 6. The CDR3 extends over 14 amino acids. DNA for the CDR3: TGTGCCAGTAGGAGATCGGGACAGGGGTATGGCTACACCTTC. This translates into CASRRSGQGYGYTF.

This clone was observed a few times. The CDR3 loop is CASSLQGTGYTF. The CDR3 region has the DNA TGTGCCAGCAGCCTACAGGGGACCGGCTACACCTTC. V and J are TRBV5-6 and TRBJ1-2, with 7 bases identical to TRBD1. Germline CDR1 and CDR2: SGHDT and YYEEEE. The CDR3 covers 12 residues. Germline trimming cut 4 bases from V and 8 bases from J; bases unmatched to any gene: 5. Full variable domain (remainder filled in from reference TRBV5-6 and TRBJ1-2): DAGVTQSPTHLIKTRGQQVTLRCSPKSGHDTVSWYQQALGQGPQFIFQYYEEEERQRGNFPDRFSGHQFPNYSSELNVNALLLGDSALYLCASSLQGTGYTFGSGTRLTVV.